A single sample is the source of the 3 T cell receptor beta chains below, sequenced in a study of shared clonotypes between healthy human individuals. Profiled with immunoSEQ multiplex PCR; TCRdb holds only in-frame clones, not every one. The data hold approximately 1.1 million clones, with approximately 80% observed a single time. Sequenced material: memory CD4+ T cells from PBMCs. Subset: CD45RA-negative fraction. These receptors originate from a man between 18 and 29 years old in good health. Some clones in this sample may be carry-over from other donors' samples.

The chain joins TRBV27 to TRBJ2-3; TRBD1 matches 7 bases. CDR3 size: 15 residues. Losses at the gene ends were 6 bases for V and 2 bases for J; bases not matched to a gene: 8. Germline V gene lookup returns CDR1 MNHEY and CDR2 SMNVEV (reference sequence). CDR3 bases: TGTGCCAGCAGAAACAGGGGTGTAACCACAGATACGCAGTATTTT. Amino acids: CASRNRGVTTDTQYF.

The chain combines TRBV9 with TRBJ2-5; the match to TRBD2 covers 12 bases. The trim removed 0 bases at V and 4 bases at J, leaving 1 base unmatched. The germline V gene has CDR1 SGDLS and CDR2 YYNGEE. The CDR3 is 15 residues long. CDR3 sequence: CASSVGGLAGETQYF. The CDR3 nucleotides read TGTGCCAGCAGCGTAGGGGGACTAGCGGGAGAGACCCAGTACTTC.

In DNA, the CDR3 is TGTGCCCTAGCGAGTTCCAACTATGGCTACACCTTC. Its protein is CALASSNYGYTF. The rearrangement joins TRBV28 to TRBJ1-2; D gene ambiguous. The V gene's germline CDR1 is MDHEN and CDR2 SYDVKM. The CDR3 extends over 12 amino acids. V gave up 11 bases and J gave up 2 bases, with 12 bases separating them.